This T cell receptor beta chain was identified during a study of graft-versus-host responses after intestinal transplantation. Study information: Recipients were given multivisceral, liver-intestinal, or isolated intestinal transplants. The study gave all recipients anti-thymocyte globulin induction, then tacrolimus and steroids for 2 to 3 years.

Method: immunoSEQ multiplex PCR; TCRdb's copy keeps in-frame clones and lacks some. The sample includes around 45,000 clones, around 90% of them seen just once. Whole-study results and caveats: Ileal or blood samples showed some GvH clones first, and such clones were also found in recipient marrow. Within allografts, high graft-versus-host to host-versus-graft clonal ratios were seen among patients with graft-donor T cell macrochimerism.

To note about this clone: What it recognizes is unknown.

Material: unstimulated CD4+ T cells sorted from spleen or lymph node cells, obtained before transplant. The sequence was obtained from a human donor who was the organ donor for an intestinal transplant.

The CDR3 DNA follows: TGTGCCAGCAGCGTAGTGGGTTTCGGCGAGCAGTACTTC. Protein sequence: CASSVVGFGEQYF. The genes are TRBV9 and TRBJ2-7, with D unclear. The V end lost 0 bases, the J end lost 6 bases, and 10 bases lay between the germline ends. The CDR3 sequence is 13 residues long. Per the germline V gene, CDR1 is SGDLS and CDR2 is YYNGEE.